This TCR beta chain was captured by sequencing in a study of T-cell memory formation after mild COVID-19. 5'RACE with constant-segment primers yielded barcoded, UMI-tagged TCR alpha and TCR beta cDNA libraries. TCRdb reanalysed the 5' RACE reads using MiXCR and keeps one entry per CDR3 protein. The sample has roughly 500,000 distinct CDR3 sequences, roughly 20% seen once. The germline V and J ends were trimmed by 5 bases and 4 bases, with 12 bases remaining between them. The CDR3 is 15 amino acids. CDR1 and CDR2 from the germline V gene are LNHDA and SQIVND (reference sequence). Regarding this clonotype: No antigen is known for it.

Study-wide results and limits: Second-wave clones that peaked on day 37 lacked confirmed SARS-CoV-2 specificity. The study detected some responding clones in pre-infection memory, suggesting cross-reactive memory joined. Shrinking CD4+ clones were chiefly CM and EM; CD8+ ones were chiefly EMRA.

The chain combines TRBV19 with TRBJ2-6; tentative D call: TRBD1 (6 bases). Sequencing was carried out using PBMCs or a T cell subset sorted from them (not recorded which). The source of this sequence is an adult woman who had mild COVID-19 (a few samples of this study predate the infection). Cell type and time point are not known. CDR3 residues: CASSSTGYGANVLTF. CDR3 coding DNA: TGTGCCAGTAGTTCAACAGGGTACGGGGCCAACGTCCTGACTTTC. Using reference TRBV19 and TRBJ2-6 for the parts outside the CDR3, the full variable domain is DGGITQSPKYLFRKEGQNVTLSCEQNLNHDAMYWYRQDPGQGLRLIYYSQIVNDFQKGDIAEGYSVSREKKESFPLTVTSAQKNPTAFYLCASSSTGYGANVLTFGAGSRLTVL.